Presented here are 27 T cell receptor beta chains from one specimen sequenced in a study of blood T cell repertoires in COVID-19 (dated by TCRdb to 2019 to 2021). Libraries were made using the immunoSEQ multiplex PCR assay. The source is immuneACCESS, and TCRdb retained only in-frame sequences with V and J called. Part of the clones is not carried over; for the studies checked, unresolved V genes explain less than half of this, and the remainder is unexplained. The sample has roughly 86,000 clones on record, less than 85% of them singletons. The ten largest clones add up to about 8.7% of the sample. The sample comprised peripheral blood. These receptors originate from a man aged 50-60 years who had recovered from COVID-19.

The chain employs TRBV6-6 and TRBJ2-5; a possible D gene is TRBD2 (5 bases). This CDR3 is 12 amino acids long. The V end was cut by 6 bases, the J end by 5 bases, with 10 bases between. The germline V gene encodes CDR1 MNHNY and CDR2 SVGAGI (reference sequence). The CDR3 loop reads CASSGVRETQYF. The CDR3 nucleotides read TGTGCCAGCAGCGGGGTGAGGGAGACCCAGTACTTC.

This clone has only a few counts. The rearrangement links TRBV10-3 to TRBJ2-1; D is possibly TRBD2 (6 bases). Trimming removed 2 bases from V and 7 bases from J, with 12 bases in between. Germline V lookup: CDR1 ENHRY, CDR2 SYGVKD. The CDR3 runs to 14 residues. The CDR3 region is CAISEGLTKNEQFF. The CDR3 region has the DNA TGTGCCATCAGTGAGGGACTAACCAAGAATGAGCAGTTCTTC.

This clone was observed a handful of times. This chain uses TRBV7-9 with TRBJ1-1; 9 bases fit TRBD1. The V segment lost 2 bases and the J segment 6 bases; nucleotides outside the gene matches: 10. CDR3 size: 16 residues. Germline values: CDR1 SEHNR, CDR2 FQNEAQ (reference sequence). The chain's CDR3 is CASSLPGQGYLSEAFF. CDR3 coding DNA: TGTGCCAGCAGCTTACCTGGACAGGGGTATCTATCTGAAGCTTTCTTT.

The J gene is TRBJ1-4, the V gene TRBV6-1; no definite D call. This CDR3 has 13 residues. Germline CDR1 and CDR2: MNHNS and SASEGT. Trimming cost V 3 bases and J 3 bases, with 5 bases left between them. CDR3 coding DNA: TGTGCCAGCAGTGATGGCTCTAATGAAAAACTGTTTTTT. This sequence encodes CASSDGSNEKLFF.

This clone was observed a few times. The chain carries TRBV14 and TRBJ1-1; D uncertain. Deletions cut 5 bases from V and 0 bases from J, with 7 bases between. The CDR3 has 13 residues. Germline V gene lookup returns CDR1 SGHDN and CDR2 FVKESK. CDR3 amino acids: CASSATLNTEAFF. The CDR3 DNA follows: TGTGCCAGCAGCGCCACATTGAACACTGAAGCTTTCTTT.

The chain recombines TRBV28 with TRBJ2-1; 8 nucleotides line up with TRBD2. Germline lookup yields CDR1 MDHEN and CDR2 SYDVKM. The J segment lost 4 bases and the V segment lost 3 bases, leaving 11 bases of the junction unmatched. CDR3 size: 17 residues. CDR3 DNA sequence: TGTGCCAGCAGTTTTTTAAGCGGGAGCCTCGGGTACAATGAGCAGTTCTTC. It codes for CASSFLSGSLGYNEQFF. The variable domain in full, completed from reference TRBV28 and TRBJ2-1, reads DVKVTQSSRYLVKRTGEKVFLECVQDMDHENMFWYRQDPGLGLRLIYFSYDVKMKEKGDIPEGYSVSREKKERFSLILESASTNQTSMYLCASSFLSGSLGYNEQFFGPGTRLTVL.

This rearrangement joins TRBV4-3 to TRBJ2-1; no clear D. V lost 5 bases to trimming and J lost 0 bases, with 11 bases between them. CDR3 length: 15 amino acids. Germline CDR1 LGHNA, CDR2 YSLEER. The CDR3 nucleotides read TGCGCCAGCAGCGAAACGTTGAGCTCCTACAATGAGCAGTTCTTC. Translation gives CASSETLSSYNEQFF.

This clone was seen a handful of times. This chain connects TRBV6-1 to TRBJ2-1; D uncertain. Germline CDR1 MNHNS, CDR2 SASEGT. With 3 bases removed from V and 10 bases from J, the gap between germline ends came to 13 bases. The CDR3 covers 13 residues. CDR3 bases: TGTGCCAGCAGTGAGGTCAGGCAGGTGGAGCAGTTCTTC. It yields the protein CASSEVRQVEQFF.

The chain combines TRBV15 with TRBJ1-2, with a possible D match to TRBD1 (5 bases). The CDR3 runs to 16 residues. Germline CDR1 LNHNV, CDR2 YYDKDF (reference sequence). V was shortened by 1 base and J by 1 base, with 13 bases between the two germline ends. CDR3 region: CATSRGGRVVNYGYTF. The CDR3, as DNA: TGTGCCACCAGCAGAGGAGGCAGGGTAGTTAACTATGGCTACACCTTC.

The V call is TRBV7-2, the J call TRBJ1-5, with D perhaps TRBD1 (5 bases). This CDR3 contains 16 residues. Germline CDR1 reads SGHTA; CDR2 reads FQGNSA. Trimming cost V 5 bases and J 1 base, with 15 bases left between them. CDR3 sequence: CASSPRGAGSNQPQHF. For the CDR3, the DNA is TGTGCCAGCAGCCCTAGAGGGGCGGGAAGCAATCAGCCCCAGCATTTT.

This sequence joins TRBV6-6 and TRBJ1-2; 9 nucleotides agree with TRBD1. In germline, CDR1 is MNHNY, CDR2 SVGAGI (reference sequence). Unmatched junction bases numbered 8, after V lost 1 base and J lost 5 bases. This CDR3 is built from 16 residues. CDR3 sequence: CASSYFQDRGQYGYTF. In nucleotides, the CDR3 is TGTGCCAGCAGTTACTTTCAGGACAGGGGACAATATGGCTACACCTTC.

This sequence joins TRBV6-2 or TRBV6-3 and TRBJ1-1; D gene unclear. This CDR3 is 14 amino acids long. Germline CDR1 and CDR2: MNHEY and SVGEGT. Trimming cost V 2 bases and J 5 bases, with 12 bases left between them. Here the CDR3 DNA reads TGTGCCAGCAGTTACGGGTACGGAGGGACTGAAGCTTTCTTT. Translated: CASSYGYGGTEAFF.

The chain joins TRBV7-8 to TRBJ2-7; 8 nucleotides agree with TRBD1. Germline trimming cut 7 bases from V and 0 bases from J; bases unmatched to any gene: 11. Germline V CDR1 and CDR2: SGHVS, FQNEAQ. This CDR3 has 16 residues. CDR3 protein: CASTKSGTGSSYEQYF. The CDR3 DNA reads as TGTGCCAGCACCAAGTCCGGGACAGGTAGCTCCTACGAGCAGTACTTC.

This clone was recorded a few times. CDR3 nucleotides: TGTGCCAGTAAGAGGAGTAGCAATCAGCCCCAGCATTTT. Residues: CASKRSSNQPQHF. V gene TRBV19 combines with J gene TRBJ1-5; D ambiguous. Per germline, CDR1 LNHDA and CDR2 SQIVND (reference sequence). Trimming pared 7 bases from V and 0 bases from J, leaving 7 bases between. This CDR3 has 13 amino acids.

The rearrangement uses TRBV6-2 or TRBV6-3 and TRBJ1-2; D is unresolved. The germline gives CDR1 MNHEY, CDR2 SVGEGT. This CDR3 is 14 amino acids long. V dropped 5 bases and J dropped 2 bases, with 12 bases sitting between them. The DNA of the CDR3 is TGTGCCAGCAGTCAGGAGGGCCTAAACTATGGCTACACCTTC. As protein: CASSQEGLNYGYTF.

The V call is TRBV2, the J call TRBJ2-2; 10 nucleotides match TRBD1. The germline V gene has CDR1 SNHLY and CDR2 FYNNEI. The CDR3 extends over 15 amino acids. The ends lost 5 bases at V and 7 bases at J; junction bases unmatched: 7. CDR3 residues: CASSSDRGLNGELFF. For the CDR3, the DNA is TGTGCCAGCAGTTCAGACAGGGGGCTGAACGGGGAGCTGTTTTTT.

The chain links TRBV7-9 to TRBJ2-7; tentatively, D is TRBD1 (5 bases). The V end lost 1 base, the J end lost 7 bases, and 11 bases lay between the germline ends. Germline V lookup: CDR1 SEHNR, CDR2 FQNEAQ (reference sequence). This CDR3 spans 13 amino acids. The CDR3 sequence is CASSLELGQEQYF. The CDR3 region has the DNA TGTGCCAGCAGCTTAGAGCTGGGGCAGGAGCAGTACTTC.

This clone has only a few counts. The V call is TRBV6-6, the J call TRBJ1-5; TRBD1 might be the D (5 bases). The CDR3 has 15 residues. Trimming took off 4 bases at V and 5 bases at J, with 15 bases between the two ends. CDR1 MNHNY and CDR2 SVGAGI come from the germline V gene (reference sequence). The CDR3 here is CASSSDRLTYQPQHF. The CDR3 region has the DNA TGTGCCAGCAGTTCTGACAGATTAACCTATCAGCCCCAGCATTTT.

This clone was detected a few times. The chain uses TRBV11-1 and TRBJ2-2, with D possibly matching TRBD2 (6 bases). CDR1 and CDR2 (germline): SGHAT, FQDESV (reference sequence). V was shortened by 5 bases and J by 1 base, with 14 bases between the two germline ends. The CDR3 consists of 16 residues. The CDR3 here is CASSPTRRENTGELFF. The CDR3 nucleotides are TGTGCCAGCAGCCCTACTAGGAGGGAGAACACCGGGGAGCTGTTTTTT.

V gene TRBV9 combines with J gene TRBJ2-1, with a weak D call TRBD2 (6 bases). Germline V lookup: CDR1 SGDLS, CDR2 YYNGEE. Trimming took off 4 bases at V and 0 bases at J, with 17 bases between the two ends. The CDR3 sequence is 17 residues long. The CDR3: CASSSRPGGSSYNEQFF. DNA for the CDR3: TGTGCCAGCAGCTCGCGCCCTGGGGGGTCCTCCTACAATGAGCAGTTCTTC.

This clone occurred once. V usage is TRBV4-3 and J usage is TRBJ2-1; 9 bases align to TRBD2. This CDR3 is built from 15 residues. V was clipped by 0 bases and J by 3 bases; unmatched bases: 0. Looked up from germline, CDR1 is LGHNA and CDR2 is YSLEER. CDR3 nucleotides: TGCGCCAGCAGCCAAGAGACTAGCGGCTACAATGAGCAGTTCTTC. It specifies CASSQETSGYNEQFF.

This clone was observed a few times. The CDR3 protein is CATSRDIETQYF. In nucleotides, the CDR3 is TGTGCCACCAGCAGAGATATAGAGACCCAGTACTTC. The rearrangement links TRBV15 to TRBJ2-5; D is unclear. Germline V gives CDR1 LNHNV, CDR2 YYDKDF (reference sequence). The V gene lost 0 bases and the J gene lost 4 bases, with 3 bases spanning the gap. The CDR3 is made up of 12 amino acids.

V is TRBV4-1 and J is TRBJ2-3, with TRBD2 as a possible D gene (6 bases). The V gene lost 1 base and the J gene lost 6 bases, with 14 bases spanning the gap. From germline, CDR1 is MGHRA and CDR2 YSYEKL. This CDR3 is 15 amino acids long. CDR3 sequence (DNA): TGCGCCAGCAGCCAAGCTCCTACTAGCTACGATACGCAGTATTTT. Translating it yields CASSQAPTSYDTQYF.

This rearrangement joins TRBV10-2 to TRBJ1-5, with 11 nucleotides matching TRBD1. Trimming took 6 bases from V and 14 from J; bases not matched to a gene: 12. Germline V gene data show CDR1 as WSHSY and CDR2 as SAAADI. There are 14 residues in the CDR3. The CDR3 protein is CASSNGQGAGLKHF. CDR3 sequence (DNA): TGCGCCAGCAGCAACGGACAGGGGGCAGGCCTAAAGCATTTT.

The rearrangement uses TRBV7-6 and TRBJ2-1; 15 positions agree with TRBD2. Unmatched junction bases numbered 1, after V lost 4 bases and J lost 9 bases. Germline V gene data show CDR1 as SGHVS and CDR2 as FNYEAQ. This CDR3 has 14 residues. Here the CDR3 reads CASSSGLAGGEQFF. The CDR3 bases are TGTGCCAGCAGCTCGGGACTAGCGGGGGGTGAGCAGTTCTTC.

CDR3 protein: CASSTPYRGTNYGYTF. As DNA, the CDR3 is TGTGCCAGTAGTACACCTTACAGGGGGACCAACTATGGCTACACCTTC. V usage is TRBV19 and J usage is TRBJ1-2, with 8 bases aligning to TRBD1. V shed 4 bases and J 2 bases; nucleotides not matched to a gene: 9. The CDR3 spans 16 residues. The germline gives CDR1 LNHDA, CDR2 SQIVND (reference sequence).

The chain is built from TRBV19 and TRBJ2-3; 10 bases align to TRBD2. Looked up from germline, CDR1 is LNHDA and CDR2 is SQIVND (reference sequence). The CDR3 length is 15 residues. V shed 5 bases and J 1 base; nucleotides not matched to a gene: 3. CDR3 nucleotides: TGTGCCAGTAGTTCTGGACTAGCGGGCACAGATACGCAGTATTTT. Protein: CASSSGLAGTDTQYF.